Each of the 3 T cell receptor beta chains below was sequenced from the same sample in a study of T-cell memory formation after mild COVID-19. MiXCR, run by TCRdb on the 5' RACE reads, gives a single entry per CDR3 protein. The table records 560,000 or so distinct CDR3 sequences, 17% of them present only once. Sequenced input: PBMCs or a T cell subset sorted from them (not recorded which). The receptors come from an adult woman who had mild COVID-19 (a few samples of this study predate the infection). Cell type and time point are not known.

V usage is TRBV5-1 and J usage is TRBJ2-2, with 11 positions matching TRBD1. Germline V lookup: CDR1 SGHRS, CDR2 YFSETQ. J was trimmed by 4 bases and V by 4 bases; bases with no gene match: 9. The CDR3 runs to 17 residues. CDR3 sequence: CASSLHGQGASTGELFF. Written as DNA, the CDR3 is TGCGCCAGCAGCCTCCACGGACAGGGGGCCAGCACCGGGGAGCTGTTTTTT.

This clonotype turned up a few times. The rearrangement links TRBV19 to TRBJ2-7; weak D call: TRBD2 (5 bases). The germline V gene encodes CDR1 LNHDA and CDR2 SQIVND (reference sequence). CDR3 length: 14 amino acids. Trimming took off 7 bases at V and 3 bases at J, with 16 bases between the two ends. The CDR3 nucleotides read TGTGCCAGTATTGAAAGGGCTGGAGGCTACGAGCAGTACTTC. It specifies CASIERAGGYEQYF.

This chain links TRBV4-2 with TRBJ2-3, with 7 bases lining up with TRBD2. Trimming cost V 0 bases and J 3 bases; bases outside gene matches: 3. Germline V gene sequence: CDR1 LGHNA, CDR2 YNFKEQ. There are 15 residues in the CDR3. Here the CDR3 reads CASSQDGGVTDTQYF. In nucleotides, the CDR3 is TGTGCCAGCAGCCAAGATGGGGGGGTGACAGATACGCAGTATTTT.